A single sample is the source of the 26 T cell receptor beta chains below, sequenced in a study of blood T cell repertoires in COVID-19. Data came from immunoSEQ multiplex PCR; TCRdb stores just in-frame clones and leaves some out. The table has roughly 240,000 clones, under 90% seen once. Sequencing used PBMCs or T cells enriched from blood (not recorded which). Receptors originate from a woman in her forties who had been exposed to COVID-19.

The sample holds one count of this clone. The DNA for the CDR3 is TGTGCCAGCAGCTTAATCGGCGGCTCCACAGATACGCAGTATTTT. Its protein is CASSLIGGSTDTQYF. J is TRBJ2-3 and V is TRBV7-2; D unresolved. V lost 2 bases, J lost 2 bases, and 11 bases lay in between. Germline lookup yields CDR1 SGHTA and CDR2 FQGNSA. The CDR3 length is 15 residues.

V is TRBV7-3 and J is TRBJ1-1; 7 bases are shared with TRBD1. The V gene's germline CDR1 is SGHTA and CDR2 FQGTGA. With 10 bases clipped from V and 1 base from J, the junction kept 6 bases outside the gene matches. The CDR3 runs to 13 residues. CDR3 sequence reads: CATSRTGNTEAFF. DNA for the CDR3: TGTGCCACCTCAAGGACAGGGAACACTGAAGCTTTCTTT.

The chain has TRBV6-2 or TRBV6-3 and TRBJ2-2; the D gene is possibly TRBD1 (5 bases). V gave up 2 bases and J gave up 1 base, with 8 bases separating them. CDR1 and CDR2 (germline): MNHEY, SVGEGT. The CDR3 loop spans 15 amino acids. In DNA form, the CDR3 reads TGTGCCAGCAGTTACGTACAGGTGAACACCGGGGAGCTGTTTTTT. It translates to CASSYVQVNTGELFF.

The count of this clone is one. The V and J genes are TRBV6-6 and TRBJ2-1; possible D gene TRBD1, 6 bases. The ends were cut back, 10 bases at V and 2 bases at J, with 18 bases in the middle. This CDR3 is 15 amino acids long. Germline lookup yields CDR1 MNHNY and CDR2 SVGAGI (reference sequence). CDR3: CATTPQEGAYNEQFF. The DNA of the CDR3 is TGTGCCACTACCCCCCAAGAGGGGGCCTACAATGAGCAGTTCTTC.

The chain combines TRBV7-9 with TRBJ1-5, with D perhaps TRBD1 (5 bases). V shed 5 bases and J shed 5 bases, with 13 bases lying between them. Germline CDR1 and CDR2: SEHNR and FQNEAQ (reference sequence). The CDR3 loop spans 14 amino acids. The CDR3 sequence: CASSPSGGDQPQHF. The CDR3 DNA sequence: TGTGCCAGCAGCCCCAGCGGGGGAGATCAGCCCCAGCATTTT.

The chain is built from TRBV5-1 and TRBJ2-5; D is perhaps TRBD2 (6 bases). The CDR3 is 13 residues long. In germline, CDR1 is SGHRS, CDR2 YFSETQ. V lost 4 bases and J 5 bases, leaving 12 bases between the germline ends. This CDR3 reads CASSDGTAETQYF. The CDR3 DNA is TGCGCCAGCAGCGACGGGACTGCGGAGACCCAGTACTTC.

This chain links TRBV6-1 with TRBJ1-2; weak D call: TRBD1 (5 bases). This CDR3 is 15 amino acids long. CDR1 is MNHNS, CDR2 SASEGT, per germline. The V gene lost 5 bases and the J gene lost 2 bases, with 15 bases spanning the gap. The CDR3 nucleotides are TGTGCCAGCAGTTCCACGGGGGGAGTGAACTATGGCTACACCTTC. Its translation is CASSSTGGVNYGYTF.

This chain links TRBV19 with TRBJ2-6; tentative D call: TRBD1 (6 bases). The V end lost 11 bases, the J end lost 0 bases, and 11 bases lay between the germline ends. The CDR3 extends over 14 amino acids. In germline, CDR1 is LNHDA, CDR2 SQIVND (reference sequence). Here the CDR3 reads CAGLDSSGANVLTF. CDR3 nucleotides: TGTGCCGGGCTGGACAGCTCTGGGGCCAACGTCCTGACTTTC. The entire variable domain, with the rest obtained from reference TRBV19 and TRBJ2-6, is as follows: DGGITQSPKYLFRKEGQNVTLSCEQNLNHDAMYWYRQDPGQGLRLIYYSQIVNDFQKGDIAEGYSVSREKKESFPLTVTSAQKNPTAFYLCAGLDSSGANVLTFGAGSRLTVL.

This chain links TRBV30 with TRBJ1-2; D gene unclear. Per germline, CDR1 GTSNPN and CDR2 SVGIG (reference sequence). The CDR3 sequence is 13 residues long. Deletions cut 4 bases from V and 0 bases from J, with 9 bases between. The CDR3: CAWIQGANYGYTF. CDR3 bases: TGTGCCTGGATACAAGGAGCTAACTATGGCTACACCTTC.

The chain uses TRBV27 and TRBJ2-3; TRBD1 matches at 7 bases. Trimming at V came to 5 bases and at J to 6 bases, leaving 8 bases not matched to a gene. CDR1 and CDR2 (germline): MNHEY, SMNVEV (reference sequence). The length of the CDR3 is 14 residues. In DNA, the CDR3 is TGTGCCAGCAGTCCCCGACAGGGTATTGATACGCAGTATTTT. It encodes CASSPRQGIDTQYF.

V and J are TRBV24-1 and TRBJ2-7; D is perhaps TRBD2 (7 bases). The germline gives CDR1 KGHDR, CDR2 SFDVKD. CDR3 length: 14 residues. Trimming shortened V by 9 bases and J by 7 bases, and 21 bases separated the two germline ends. The CDR3 DNA sequence: TGTGCCACCTCCGAGTCGGGGGGCCCGGGGGAGCAGTACTTC. It codes for CATSESGGPGEQYF.

The chain couples TRBV5-6 to TRBJ2-7; TRBD1 aligns across 8 bases. V shed 8 bases and J 2 bases; nucleotides not matched to a gene: 12. Per germline, CDR1 SGHDT and CDR2 YYEEEE. The CDR3 sequence is 15 residues long. The CDR3 DNA is TGTGCCAGTAGACTAAAAGGGACAGGCACCTACGAGCAGTACTTC. Translation: CASRLKGTGTYEQYF. The full variable domain, with the rest looked up from reference TRBV5-6 and TRBJ2-7, is DAGVTQSPTHLIKTRGQQVTLRCSPKSGHDTVSWYQQALGQGPQFIFQYYEEEERQRGNFPDRFSGHQFPNYSSELNVNALLLGDSALYLCASRLKGTGTYEQYFGPGTRLTVT.

Written as DNA, the CDR3 is TGTGCCAGCAGCCTGAGCGGGGGAGGGGGGCAGTTCTTC. Translated, it gives CASSLSGGGGQFF. The chain couples TRBV3-1 (or the pseudogene TRBV3-2) to TRBJ2-1; 8 bases are shared with TRBD2. The germline CDR1 and CDR2 sequences are LGHDT and YNNKEL (reference sequence). J lost 12 bases, V lost 4 bases, and 8 bases had no gene match. This CDR3 spans 13 amino acids.

This clone has just a few counts. The V call is TRBV5-1, the J call TRBJ1-2, with D perhaps matching TRBD1 (6 bases). V was cut by 2 bases and J by 6 bases, with 20 bases left in between. Germline-derived CDR1 and CDR2 are SGHRS and YFSETQ. This CDR3 has 16 amino acids. CDR3 region: CASSFGQNTGMNGYTF. In DNA form, the CDR3 reads TGCGCCAGCAGCTTTGGACAGAACACGGGAATGAATGGCTACACCTTC.

The rearrangement joins TRBV6-2 or TRBV6-3 to TRBJ2-3; the match to TRBD1 covers 11 bases. The V gene end was trimmed by 2 bases and the J gene end by 6 bases; junction bases not matched to a gene: 16. Germline V gives CDR1 MNHEY, CDR2 SVGEGT. This CDR3 is 19 amino acids long. The CDR3 spells CASSYPKDRGQWGGDTQYF. CDR3 coding DNA: TGTGCCAGCAGTTACCCCAAGGACAGGGGGCAATGGGGTGGCGATACGCAGTATTTT.

This chain uses TRBV18 with TRBJ1-6; a weak D match, TRBD1 (5 bases). This CDR3 comprises 15 residues. Trimming pared 5 bases from V and 7 bases from J, leaving 15 bases between. CDR1 is KGHSH, CDR2 LQKENI, per germline. The DNA for the CDR3 is TGTGCCAGCTCAACCTTTGGGAACAGGAATTCACCCCTCCACTTT. Protein: CASSTFGNRNSPLHF.

This clone was detected only a few times. J is TRBJ1-2 and V is TRBV28, with D maybe TRBD1 (5 bases). Germline-derived CDR1 and CDR2 are MDHEN and SYDVKM. This CDR3 has 13 residues. V shed 3 bases and J shed 4 bases, with 9 bases lying between them. The CDR3 loop is CASSLTASYGYTF. CDR3 in DNA: TGTGCCAGCAGTTTGACAGCCAGCTATGGCTACACCTTC.

The rearrangement joins TRBV5-4 to TRBJ2-7; 8 nucleotides line up with TRBD1. The CDR3 totals 14 residues. J lost 2 bases, V lost 4 bases, and 5 bases had no gene match. Germline lookup yields CDR1 SGHNT and CDR2 YYREEE (reference sequence). The CDR3 protein is CASSAQTGAYEQYF. DNA for the CDR3: TGTGCCAGCAGCGCCCAGACAGGGGCCTACGAGCAGTACTTC.

This rearrangement joins TRBV10-3 to TRBJ1-6, with D possibly TRBD1 on 5 matching bases. V lost 5 bases and J lost 10, with 12 bases in between. The germline gives CDR1 ENHRY, CDR2 SYGVKD. The CDR3 covers 13 residues. CDR3 nucleotides: TGTGCCATCAGTCCCAGGGATTACTCACCCCTCCACTTT. Translated, it gives CAISPRDYSPLHF.

The gene calls are TRBV3-1 (or the pseudogene TRBV3-2) and TRBJ2-1; 11 bases agree with TRBD2. This CDR3 comprises 15 residues. Per germline, CDR1 LGHDT and CDR2 YNNKEL (reference sequence). V lost 7 bases and J lost 4; bases outside the gene matches: 6. CDR3 in amino acids: CASTLAGGLYNEQFF. CDR3 nucleotide sequence: TGTGCCAGCACCTTAGCGGGGGGGTTATACAATGAGCAGTTCTTC.

In nucleotides, the CDR3 is TGTGCCAGCAGGGCCCCGGGGGGAGATGGCTACACCTTC. Its translation is CASRAPGGDGYTF. J is TRBJ1-2 and V is TRBV6-5, with D perhaps TRBD1 (5 bases). The CDR3 runs 13 residues. Germline V gives CDR1 MNHEY, CDR2 SVGAGI. The V end lost 6 bases, the J end lost 6 bases, and 14 bases lay between the germline ends.

This chain joins TRBV19 and TRBJ1-5; a possible D gene is TRBD1 (6 bases). Per germline, CDR1 LNHDA and CDR2 SQIVND (reference sequence). Trimming left V 8 bases short and J 0 bases short, with 8 bases between. This CDR3 contains 13 residues. The CDR3 loop is CASRQVSNQPQHF. Here the CDR3 DNA reads TGTGCCAGTCGACAGGTTAGCAATCAGCCCCAGCATTTT.

This clone came up a few times. The gene calls are TRBV19 and TRBJ2-7; the D gene is possibly TRBD2 (6 bases). V dropped 0 bases and J dropped 7 bases, with 13 bases sitting between them. This CDR3 comprises 14 residues. CDR1 is LNHDA and CDR2 is SQIVND in the germline V gene (reference sequence). The CDR3: CASSIERSSGEQYF. CDR3 bases: TGTGCCAGTAGTATAGAGCGTTCGAGCGGGGAGCAGTACTTC.

The chain combines TRBV6-5 with TRBJ2-7; D remains ambiguous. The V gene lost 7 bases and the J gene lost 5 bases, with 12 bases spanning the gap. This CDR3 comprises 12 residues. The germline gives CDR1 MNHEY, CDR2 SVGAGI. The CDR3 coding sequence is TGTGCCAGCACGCGAGGCCTTGACGAGCAGTACTTC. Translation gives CASTRGLDEQYF.

This clone has just a few counts. The genes are TRBV27 and TRBJ1-1; 11 bases align to TRBD1. V lost 5 bases, J lost 5 bases, and 13 bases stayed unmatched. The germline V gene has CDR1 MNHEY and CDR2 SMNVEV (reference sequence). The CDR3 spans 17 residues. CDR3 protein: CASSGGTGGALGTEAFF. CDR3 DNA: TGTGCCAGCAGTGGAGGGACAGGGGGAGCCCTCGGGACTGAAGCTTTCTTT.

The CDR3 spells CASSLRGSGGTYNEQFF. CDR3 nucleotides: TGTGCCAGCAGCTTACGAGGTTCGGGGGGGACCTACAATGAGCAGTTCTTC. V is TRBV7-3 and J is TRBJ2-1; 8 bases agree with TRBD2. V gave up 2 bases and J gave up 2 bases; unmatched junction bases: 8. Germline loops: CDR1 SGHTA, CDR2 FQGTGA. CDR3 length: 17 residues.